The present T cell receptor beta chain was sequenced within a study of blood T cell repertoires in COVID-19. Across the whole study: The cDNA or gDNA used as material had been derived from T cells, B-cell-depleted T cells, or PBMCs.

Assignments of participants to cohorts depended upon their own reported clinical history. Profiling relied on immunoSEQ multiplex PCR, and the TCRdb table lists in-frame clones only, not all of them. Among under 300,000 clones listed, roughly 90% were seen once. This clone was recorded a few times. Sequencing was done on a sample of PBMCs or T cells enriched from blood (not recorded which). The TCR originated in a woman in her 30s with acute COVID-19.

CDR3 amino acids: CASSEWGQFNSPLHF. The CDR3 coding sequence is TGTGCCAGCAGTGAATGGGGACAGTTTAATTCACCCCTCCACTTT. The V call is TRBV25-1, the J call TRBJ1-6; 7 bases fit TRBD1. Germline V gives CDR1 MGHDK, CDR2 SYGVNS. The CDR3 loop spans 15 amino acids. With 1 base clipped from V and 6 bases from J, the junction kept 3 bases outside the gene matches.